The 17 T cell receptor beta chains given below trace back to one sample, sequenced in a study of glioma-infiltrating T cells after dendritic cell vaccination. Profiling relied on immunoSEQ multiplex PCR, and the TCRdb table lists in-frame clones only, not all of them. The sample lists around 25,000 clones, around 92% occurring once. Time point specified: after dendritic cell vaccination, including at tumor progression/relapse. The specimen was blood, collected after dendritic cell vaccination. Receptors were obtained from a human donor with glioblastoma.

Remarks on this clone: At one boundary the junction diverges from the germline segment, which might be a read error. The chain uses TRBV10-3 and TRBJ2-7; 9 bases line up with TRBD2. Germline V gene sequence: CDR1 ENHRY, CDR2 SYGVKD. CDR3 length: 16 residues. Written as DNA, the CDR3 is TGTGCCATCAGTGAGTCGGGGTTAGCGGGGGCTAGGGCCCCGTCCTTC. Encoded protein: CAISESGLAGARAPSF.

V and J are TRBV6-1 and TRBJ2-1; a possible D gene is TRBD1 (5 bases). Germline V gene data show CDR1 as MNHNS and CDR2 as SASEGT. The V gene lost 2 bases and the J gene lost 9 bases, with 14 bases spanning the gap. This CDR3 region has 14 residues. The CDR3 sequence is CASSEWGLGGEQFF. In nucleotides, the CDR3 is TGTGCCAGCAGTGAATGGGGCTTGGGTGGTGAGCAGTTCTTC.

V is TRBV7-2 and J is TRBJ2-7, with D possibly TRBD2 on 6 matching bases. This CDR3 has 13 amino acids. Per germline, CDR1 SGHTA and CDR2 FQGNSA. V lost 5 bases, J lost 3 bases, and 11 bases lay in between. The DNA of the CDR3 is TGTGCCAGCAGCCCTAGCGTGGGCTACGAGCAGTACTTC. This encodes CASSPSVGYEQYF.

The chain joins TRBV12-5 to TRBJ2-3; 9 bases line up with TRBD1. The germline gives CDR1 LGHNT, CDR2 FRNRAP. The CDR3 sequence is 20 residues long. After removal of 5 bases from V and 0 bases from J, the junction contained 18 bases not matched to a gene. The DNA for the CDR3 is TGTGCTAGTGGTACCCCCCCGGGACAGGGACTACTACTTAGCACAGATACGCAGTATTTT. Protein: CASGTPPGQGLLLSTDTQYF.

This rearrangement joins TRBV2 to TRBJ2-2, with D possibly TRBD1 on 7 matching bases. V lost 6 bases and J 7 bases, leaving 15 bases between the germline ends. Germline-derived CDR1 and CDR2 are SNHLY and FYNNEI. The CDR3 length is 14 residues. CDR3 in DNA: TGTGCCAGCAGGCTGTCAGGGGGGTTCGGGGAGCTGTTTTTT. Translating gives CASRLSGGFGELFF.

CDR3 protein: CASSLIRDRGPYEQYF. The CDR3 DNA follows: TGTGCCAGCAGTTTGATCCGGGACAGAGGCCCCTACGAGCAGTACTTC. The J gene is TRBJ2-7, the V gene TRBV6-5, with 7 bases lining up with TRBD1. This CDR3 is built from 16 residues. CDR1 is MNHEY and CDR2 is SVGAGI in the germline V gene. With 4 bases clipped from V and 2 bases from J, the junction kept 11 bases outside the gene matches.

In regard to this clone: Germline and junction disagree at one end, which may indicate a read error. Other nucleotide sequences in the sample specify the same CDR3. This chain joins TRBV7-2 and TRBJ1-6; no clear D gene. The CDR3 is 15 amino acids. Germline V gives CDR1 SGHTA, CDR2 FQGNSA. CDR3 amino acids: CASSFDTTVNSPLHF. The CDR3, as DNA: TGTGCCAGCAGCTTCGACACGACCGTTAATTCCCCCCTCCACTTT. The variable domain in full, with the rest retrieved from reference TRBV7-2 and TRBJ1-6, is GAGVSQSPSNKVTEKGKDVELRCDPISGHTALYWYRQSLGQGLEFLIYFQGNSAPDKSGLPSDRFSAERTGGSVSTLTIQRTQQEDSAVYLCASSFDTTVNSPLHFGNGTRLTVT.

The J gene is TRBJ2-7, the V gene TRBV7-6, with 9 bases aligning to TRBD2. The V gene's germline CDR1 is SGHVS and CDR2 FNYEAQ. The V segment lost 3 bases and the J segment 5 bases; nucleotides outside the gene matches: 5. This CDR3 has 14 amino acids. The chain's CDR3 is CASSLGTSLNEQYF. CDR3 coding DNA: TGTGCCAGCAGCTTGGGGACTAGCTTAAACGAGCAGTACTTC.

This clone was seen a few times. This chain connects TRBV13 to TRBJ2-7; D may be TRBD2 (6 bases). Germline lookup yields CDR1 PRHDT and CDR2 FYEKMQ (reference sequence). This CDR3 is built from 14 residues. V was shortened by 0 bases and J by 5 bases, with 11 bases between the two germline ends. The DNA of the CDR3 is TGTGCCAGCAGCTTAGGGGGGGGTAGCCACGAGCAGTACTTC. It translates to CASSLGGGSHEQYF. Complete variable domain (other parts from reference TRBV13 and TRBJ2-7): AAGVIQSPRHLIKEKRETATLKCYPIPRHDTVYWYQQGPGQDPQFLISFYEKMQSDKGSIPDRFSAQQFSDYHSELNMSSLELGDSALYFCASSLGGGSHEQYFGPGTRLTVT.

The chain joins TRBV6-5 to TRBJ2-5, with TRBD2 matching 9 bases. The J segment lost 3 bases and the V segment lost 0 bases, leaving 5 bases of the junction unmatched. This CDR3 is 16 amino acids long. Germline assignment: CDR1 MNHEY and CDR2 SVGAGI. The CDR3 loop is CASSYSLTSGEETQYF. CDR3 DNA sequence: TGTGCCAGCAGTTACTCCCTGACTAGCGGAGAAGAGACCCAGTACTTC.

V usage is TRBV27 and J usage is TRBJ2-7; 7 bases line up with TRBD1. CDR1 MNHEY and CDR2 SMNVEV come from the germline V gene (reference sequence). Unmatched junction bases numbered 4, after V lost 6 bases and J lost 2 bases. This CDR3 contains 13 residues. The CDR3 region is CASRPGQTYEQYF. The CDR3 DNA sequence: TGTGCCAGCAGACCGGGACAGACCTACGAGCAGTACTTC.

The genes are TRBV18 and TRBJ2-6; D is undetermined. Per germline, CDR1 KGHSH and CDR2 LQKENI. The CDR3 totals 15 residues. The ends were cut back, 6 bases at V and 2 bases at J, with 11 bases in the middle. The CDR3 DNA reads as TGTGCCAGCTCGCCCGAGTTGGCTGGGGCCAACGTCCTGACTTTC. This translates into CASSPELAGANVLTF.

This clone was seen once. The gene calls are TRBV7-9 and TRBJ2-4; possible D gene TRBD2, 7 bases. CDR3 size: 13 residues. Trimming removed 6 bases from V and 8 bases from J, with 14 bases in between. Germline CDR1 SEHNR, CDR2 FQNEAQ (reference sequence). The CDR3, as DNA: TGTGCCAGCAGGGATACAGGGAGGGACATTCAGTACTTC. Protein product: CASRDTGRDIQYF.

This chain links TRBV23-1 with TRBJ1-5; 11 bases agree with TRBD1. TRBV23-1 belongs to the ORF category, with a function that is uncertain. The CDR3 totals 20 residues. V lost 0 bases to trimming and J lost 3 bases; unmatched junction nucleotides: 13. CDR3 sequence: CASSQSSDRGHSRSNQPQHF. The CDR3 DNA sequence: TGCGCCAGCAGTCAATCGTCGGACAGGGGGCACAGCCGATCCAATCAGCCCCAGCATTTT.

The CDR3 sequence is CASSPTGVGYNSPLHF. CDR3 bases: TGTGCCAGCAGCCCGACAGGGGTGGGCTATAATTCACCCCTCCACTTT. V usage is TRBV5-8 and J usage is TRBJ1-6; 8 nucleotides match TRBD1. The CDR3 runs 16 residues. With 4 bases clipped from V and 3 bases from J, the junction kept 6 bases outside the gene matches. Looked up from germline, CDR1 is SGHTS and CDR2 is YDEGEE.

The chain is built from TRBV5-4 and TRBJ1-2, with a tentative D call TRBD1 (5 bases). The CDR3 extends over 14 amino acids. Looked up from germline, CDR1 is SGHNT and CDR2 is YYREEE (reference sequence). V was shortened by 4 bases and J by 7 bases, with 17 bases between the two germline ends. CDR3 region: CASSNGQAPSGYTF. Here the CDR3 DNA reads TGTGCCAGCAGCAACGGACAAGCCCCGAGTGGCTACACCTTC.

V is TRBV5-1 and J is TRBJ2-7; D might be TRBD2 (5 bases). Between the trimmed V and J ends, which lost 0 bases and 5 bases, there was a span of 9 bases. The CDR3 consists of 13 residues. Per the germline V gene, CDR1 is SGHRS and CDR2 is YFSETQ. The CDR3 sequence: CASSLERVHEQYF. DNA of the CDR3: TGCGCCAGCAGCTTGGAGAGGGTACACGAGCAGTACTTC.